The 10 T cell receptor beta chains in this list originate from one sample, sequenced in a study of blood T cell repertoires in COVID-19. Sequencing used immunoSEQ multiplex PCR; TCRdb keeps in-frame clones, though not all of them. This table has 250,000 to 350,000 clones, 80% to 85% appearing once. The sequenced sample consisted of peripheral blood. These receptors were collected from a person aged 70 to 85 with COVID-19, enrolled during active disease.

The chain recombines TRBV18 with TRBJ2-7; TRBD2 is a possible D gene (5 bases). The germline V gene encodes CDR1 KGHSH and CDR2 LQKENI. V lost 4 bases to trimming and J lost 2 bases, with 12 bases between them. The CDR3 spans 14 residues. CDR3 protein: CASSLNPGTYEQYF. DNA of the CDR3: TGTGCCAGCTCACTAAACCCGGGAACCTACGAGCAGTACTTC.

This sequence joins TRBV11-2 and TRBJ2-3; 11 nucleotides match TRBD2. The CDR3 totals 15 residues. The V gene end was trimmed by 5 bases and the J gene end by 1 base; junction bases not matched to a gene: 2. Looked up from germline, CDR1 is SGHAT and CDR2 is FQNNGV. This CDR3 is CASSLLAGGTDTQYF. The CDR3 nucleotides are TGTGCCAGCAGCCTACTAGCGGGAGGCACAGATACGCAGTATTTT.

The chain carries TRBV5-8 and TRBJ2-1; D is possibly TRBD1 (6 bases). This CDR3 contains 15 residues. Germline V gene lookup returns CDR1 SGHTS and CDR2 YDEGEE. Trimming removed 9 bases from V and 7 bases from J, with 23 bases in between. Here the CDR3 reads CATLRGSRQGNEQFF. CDR3 nucleotide sequence: TGTGCCACCCTCAGAGGGAGCCGTCAGGGGAATGAGCAGTTCTTC.

The gene calls are TRBV2 and TRBJ2-7; 7 nucleotides line up with TRBD2. With V trimmed by 6 bases and J by 6 bases, 8 bases remained unmatched. The CDR3 consists of 13 residues. Germline values: CDR1 SNHLY, CDR2 FYNNEI. DNA for the CDR3: TGTGCCAGCAGGGGGGGGTTAGAAGGCGAGCAGTACTTC. Protein sequence: CASRGGLEGEQYF.

This clone appeared a single time. The chain uses TRBV14 and TRBJ1-6, with D maybe TRBD1 (6 bases). This CDR3 region has 14 residues. Trimming took 4 bases from V and 9 from J, leaving 13 bases between them. Germline V gene data show CDR1 as SGHDN and CDR2 as FVKESK. CDR3 coding DNA: TGTGCCAGCAGCCGGGACATGCAAGGTTCACCCCTCCACTTT. It codes for CASSRDMQGSPLHF.

The gene calls are TRBV19 and TRBJ2-5; 12 bases agree with TRBD2. V trimming: 5 bases; J trimming: 4 bases; junction bases outside the gene matches: 5. The germline CDR1 and CDR2 sequences are LNHDA and SQIVND (reference sequence). The length of the CDR3 is 15 residues. The CDR3 nucleotides are TGTGCCAGTAGTTTGAGGACTAGCGGGGCAGAGACCCAGTACTTC. Protein: CASSLRTSGAETQYF.

In DNA form, the CDR3 reads TGTGCCAGCAGCCAGGACAGGGATACTGAAGCTTTCTTT. Its translation: CASSQDRDTEAFF. The J gene is TRBJ1-1, the V gene TRBV5-4, with TRBD1 matching 8 bases. This CDR3 region has 13 residues. Losses at the gene ends were 4 bases for V and 5 bases for J; bases not matched to a gene: 4. The germline V gene encodes CDR1 SGHNT and CDR2 YYREEE (reference sequence).

V is TRBV12-3 or TRBV12-4 and J is TRBJ1-5; 7 nucleotides align to TRBD1. CDR3 length: 13 residues. V shed 5 bases, J shed 6 bases, and the junction held 4 bases outside the gene matches. CDR3 DNA: TGTGCCAGCAGTGGTTCAGGGGGTCAGCCCCAGCATTTT. This encodes CASSGSGGQPQHF.

The genes are TRBV7-9 and TRBJ2-2; no firm D call. The germline gives CDR1 SEHNR, CDR2 FQNEAQ (reference sequence). The CDR3 contains 11 residues. Trimming took 5 bases from V and 10 from J, leaving 8 bases between them. The CDR3: CASSPRVELFF. CDR3 bases: TGTGCCAGCAGCCCCCGTGTGGAGCTGTTTTTT.

This chain joins TRBV11-1 and TRBJ2-7; a weak D match, TRBD1 (5 bases). Germline V gene lookup returns CDR1 SGHAT and CDR2 FQDESV (reference sequence). The CDR3 has 14 residues. Deletions cut 1 base from V and 2 bases from J, with 9 bases between. The DNA of the CDR3 is TGTGCCAGCAGCTTAGAGGGGCGTACCTACGAGCAGTACTTC. It encodes CASSLEGRTYEQYF. The complete variable domain, with remaining parts taken from reference TRBV11-1 and TRBJ2-7, reads EAEVAQSPRYKITEKSQAVAFWCDPISGHATLYWYRQILGQGPELLVQFQDESVVDDSQLPKDRFSAERLKGVDSTLKIQPAELGDSAMYLCASSLEGRTYEQYFGPGTRLTVT.